A selection of T cell receptor beta chains follows, all from one sample in a study of blood T cell repertoires in COVID-19. Method: immunoSEQ multiplex PCR; TCRdb's copy keeps in-frame clones and lacks some. The table includes 50,000 to 75,000 clones, 65% to 90% detected once. Sequencing was carried out using peripheral blood. The source is a woman older than 75 with active or convalescent COVID-19. The CDR3 runs from the conserved cysteine through the conserved F or W. The order of the fields is D gene, clone size, J gene, V gene, CDR3 protein, CDR3 DNA. D genes are given only for firm matches. Clone size is shown for a subset of rows, as once, few, many or a class of expanded clone.

NA NA TRBJ2-7 TRBV5-4 CASSSDISYEQYF TGTGCCAGCAGTTCGGACATCTCCTACGAGCAGTACTTC
NA NA TRBJ2-1 TRBV7-8 CASSRRDWGNEQFF TGTGCCAGCAGCAGGAGGGACTGGGGAAATGAGCAGTTCTTC
TRBD2 NA TRBJ2-3 TRBV5-6 CASSAQGRGGLDTQYF TGTGCCAGCAGCGCGCAAGGGCGGGGGGGCCTTGATACGCAGTATTTT
TRBD1 NA TRBJ2-2 TRBV7-3 CASSPTQGQGARGELFF TGTGCCAGCAGCCCGACGCAGGGACAGGGGGCACGCGGGGAGCTGTTTTTT
TRBD1 few TRBJ1-1 TRBV10-3 CAIRLPGQGGTEAFF TGTGCCATCAGGTTGCCGGGACAGGGGGGCACTGAAGCTTTCTTT
NA NA TRBJ2-7 TRBV12-5 CASANLKAGVSPYEQYF TGTGCTAGCGCTAATTTAAAGGCAGGGGTATCTCCCTACGAGCAGTACTTC
TRBD1 NA TRBJ1-1 TRBV19 CASSIIAAGWGTVNTEAFF TGTGCCAGTAGTATTATCGCCGCGGGGTGGGGGACAGTGAACACTGAAGCTTTCTTT
NA few TRBJ1-5 TRBV5-1 CASSLDSGGNQPQHF TGCGCCAGCAGCTTGGACAGCGGGGGCAATCAGCCCCAGCATTTT
NA NA TRBJ1-1 TRBV3-1/TRBV3-2 CASSQVVGGRDTEAFF TGTGCCAGCAGCCAAGTGGTTGGAGGGAGGGACACTGAAGCTTTCTTT
TRBD1 NA TRBJ1-6 TRBV25-1 CASSGTGNSPLHF TGTGCCAGCAGTGGGACAGGAAATTCACCCCTCCACTTT
NA NA TRBJ1-1 TRBV18 CASSGGTNTEAFF TGTGCCAGCTCAGGCGGCACGAACACTGAAGCTTTCTTT
NA NA TRBJ2-5 TRBV5-1 CASSVGREETQYF TGCGCCAGCAGCGTGGGGAGAGAAGAGACCCAGTACTTC
NA NA TRBJ2-1 TRBV7-3 CASSLLQGEQFF TGTGCCAGCAGCTTACTTCAGGGTGAGCAGTTCTTC
TRBD2 NA TRBJ2-5 TRBV6-6 CASSKYSGGAETQYF TGTGCCAGCAGTAAATATAGCGGGGGGGCTGAGACCCAGTACTTC
TRBD1 NA TRBJ1-3 TRBV13 CASSLYPGTVDRDTIYF TGTGCCAGCAGCTTATACCCTGGGACAGTGGATCGTGACACCATATATTTT
TRBD1 once TRBJ1-4 TRBV2 CASVEGTGSRVEKLFF TGTGCCAGCGTAGAGGGGACAGGGTCACGGGTTGAAAAACTGTTTTTT
NA once TRBJ1-1 TRBV7-2 CASSLVPTFRGGNTEAFF TGTGCCAGCAGCTTAGTCCCAACATTTAGGGGCGGAAACACTGAAGCTTTCTTT
TRBD1 NA TRBJ1-4 TRBV18 CASSSDRAGGEKLFF TGTGCCAGCTCGTCTGACAGGGCAGGAGGTGAAAAACTGTTTTTT
TRBD1 NA TRBJ1-2 TRBV27 CASSSGQAVSDGYTF TGTGCCAGCAGTTCGGGACAGGCTGTCTCCGATGGCTACACCTTC
TRBD1 NA TRBJ1-3 TRBV4-3 CASSRRTGDFSGNTIYF TGCGCCAGCAGCCGAAGGACAGGGGACTTCTCTGGAAACACCATATATTTT
TRBD1 NA TRBJ1-2 TRBV15 CATSEGAGRYGYTF TGTGCCACCAGCGAGGGGGCGGGTCGCTATGGCTACACCTTC
TRBD1 NA TRBJ1-1 TRBV19 CASSMTGGTEAFF TGTGCCAGTAGTATGACAGGGGGCACTGAAGCTTTCTTT